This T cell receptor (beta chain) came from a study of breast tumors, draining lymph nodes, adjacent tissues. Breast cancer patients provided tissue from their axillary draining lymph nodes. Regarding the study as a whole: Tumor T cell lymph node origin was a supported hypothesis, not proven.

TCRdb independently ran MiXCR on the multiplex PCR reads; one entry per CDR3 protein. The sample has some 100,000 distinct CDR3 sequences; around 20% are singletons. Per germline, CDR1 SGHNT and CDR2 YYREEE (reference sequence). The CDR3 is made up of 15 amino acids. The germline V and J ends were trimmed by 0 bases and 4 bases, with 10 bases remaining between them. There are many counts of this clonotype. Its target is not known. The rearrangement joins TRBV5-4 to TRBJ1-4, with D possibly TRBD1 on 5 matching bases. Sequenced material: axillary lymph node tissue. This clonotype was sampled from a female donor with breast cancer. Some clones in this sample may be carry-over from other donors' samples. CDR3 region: CASSLGDGLNEKLFF. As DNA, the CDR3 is TGTGCCAGCAGCTTGGGGGACGGACTTAATGAAAAACTGTTTTTT.